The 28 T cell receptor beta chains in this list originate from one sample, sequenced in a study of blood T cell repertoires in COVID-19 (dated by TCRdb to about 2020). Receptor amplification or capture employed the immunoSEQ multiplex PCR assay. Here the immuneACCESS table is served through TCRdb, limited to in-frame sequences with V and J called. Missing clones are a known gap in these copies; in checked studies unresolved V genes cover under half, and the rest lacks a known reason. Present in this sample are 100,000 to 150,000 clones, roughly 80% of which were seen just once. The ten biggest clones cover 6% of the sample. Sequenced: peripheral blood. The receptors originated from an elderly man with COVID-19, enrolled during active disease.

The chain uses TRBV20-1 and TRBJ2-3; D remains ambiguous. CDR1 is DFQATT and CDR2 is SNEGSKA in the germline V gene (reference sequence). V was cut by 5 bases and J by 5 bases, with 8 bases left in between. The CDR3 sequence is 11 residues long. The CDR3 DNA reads TGCAGTGCTGCTACGAGAGATACGCAGTATTTT. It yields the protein CSAATRDTQYF.

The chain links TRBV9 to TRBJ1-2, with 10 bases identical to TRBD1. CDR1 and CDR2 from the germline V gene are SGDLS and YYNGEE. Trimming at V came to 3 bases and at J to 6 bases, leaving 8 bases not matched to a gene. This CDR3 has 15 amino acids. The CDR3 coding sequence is TGTGCCAGCAGCGGCGCCGACAGGGGGCGAGATGGCTACACCTTC. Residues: CASSGADRGRDGYTF.

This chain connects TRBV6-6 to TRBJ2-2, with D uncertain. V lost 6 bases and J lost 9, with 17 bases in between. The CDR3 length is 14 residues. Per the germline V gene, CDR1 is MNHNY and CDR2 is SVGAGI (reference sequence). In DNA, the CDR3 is TGTGCCAGCAGGGAAACAACTATGTCCAGGGAGCTGTTTTTT. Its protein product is CASRETTMSRELFF.

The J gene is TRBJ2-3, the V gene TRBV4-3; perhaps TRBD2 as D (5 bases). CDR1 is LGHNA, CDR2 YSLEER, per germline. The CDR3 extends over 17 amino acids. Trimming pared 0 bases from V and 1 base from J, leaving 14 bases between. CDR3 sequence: CASSQDAVAPRTDTQYF. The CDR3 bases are TGCGCCAGCAGCCAAGATGCGGTAGCGCCCCGCACAGATACGCAGTATTTT.

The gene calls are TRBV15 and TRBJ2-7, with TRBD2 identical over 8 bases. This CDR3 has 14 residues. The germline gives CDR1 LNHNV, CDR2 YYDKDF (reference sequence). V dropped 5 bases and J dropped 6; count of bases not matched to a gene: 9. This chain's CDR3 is CATSPWRGEVEQYF. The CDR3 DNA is TGTGCCACCAGCCCCTGGCGGGGGGAGGTCGAGCAGTACTTC.

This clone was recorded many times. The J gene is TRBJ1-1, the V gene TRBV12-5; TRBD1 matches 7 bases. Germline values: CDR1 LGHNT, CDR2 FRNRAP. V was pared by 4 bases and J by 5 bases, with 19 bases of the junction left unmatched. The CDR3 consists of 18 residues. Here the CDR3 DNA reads TGTGCTAGTGGTTCCTCCGGGACAGTAAGGATTGGGATTACTGAAGCTTTCTTT. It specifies CASGSSGTVRIGITEAFF. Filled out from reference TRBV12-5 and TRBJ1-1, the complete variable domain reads DARVTQTPRHKVTEMGQEVTMRCQPILGHNTVFWYRQTMMQGLELLAYFRNRAPLDDSGMPKDRFSAEMPDATLATLKIQPSEPRDSAVYFCASGSSGTVRIGITEAFFGQGTRLTVV.

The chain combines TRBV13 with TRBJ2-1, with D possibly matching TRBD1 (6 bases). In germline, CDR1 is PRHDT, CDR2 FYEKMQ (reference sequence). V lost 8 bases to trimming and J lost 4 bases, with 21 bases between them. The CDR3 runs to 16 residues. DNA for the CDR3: TGTGCCAGCGGCACCCCCGGCACAGGGTTATACAATGAGCAGTTCTTC. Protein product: CASGTPGTGLYNEQFF.

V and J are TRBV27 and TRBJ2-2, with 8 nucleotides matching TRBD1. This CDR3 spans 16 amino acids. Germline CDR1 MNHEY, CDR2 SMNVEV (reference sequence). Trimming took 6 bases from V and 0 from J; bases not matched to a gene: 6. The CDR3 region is CASSRRTGTNTGELFF. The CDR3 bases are TGTGCCAGCAGCCGTCGGACAGGGACGAACACCGGGGAGCTGTTTTTT.

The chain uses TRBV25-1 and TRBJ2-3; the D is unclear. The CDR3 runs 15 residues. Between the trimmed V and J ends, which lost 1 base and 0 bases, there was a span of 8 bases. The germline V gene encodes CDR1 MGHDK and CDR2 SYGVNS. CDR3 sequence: CASSESQISTDTQYF. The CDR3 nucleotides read TGTGCCAGCAGTGAATCCCAGATTAGCACAGATACGCAGTATTTT.

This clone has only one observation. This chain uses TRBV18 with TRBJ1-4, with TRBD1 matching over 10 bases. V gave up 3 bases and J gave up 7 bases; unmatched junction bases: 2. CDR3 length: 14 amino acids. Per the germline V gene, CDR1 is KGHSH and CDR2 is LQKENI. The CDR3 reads CASSPGQGSEKLFF. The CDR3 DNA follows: TGTGCCAGCTCACCGGGACAGGGGAGTGAAAAACTGTTTTTT.

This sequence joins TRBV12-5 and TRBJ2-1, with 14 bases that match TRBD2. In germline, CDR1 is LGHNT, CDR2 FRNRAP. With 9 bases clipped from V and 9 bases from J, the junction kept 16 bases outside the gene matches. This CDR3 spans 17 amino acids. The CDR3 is CASKPGTSGSPVGEQFF. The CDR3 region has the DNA TGTGCTAGCAAACCCGGGACTAGCGGGAGCCCCGTGGGTGAGCAGTTCTTC.

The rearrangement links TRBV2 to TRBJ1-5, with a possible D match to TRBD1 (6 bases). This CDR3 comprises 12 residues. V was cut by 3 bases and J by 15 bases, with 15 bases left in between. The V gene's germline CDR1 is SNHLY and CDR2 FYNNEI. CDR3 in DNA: TGTGCCAGCAGTGATTGGGGGGGCCCATTGCATTTT. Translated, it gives CASSDWGGPLHF.

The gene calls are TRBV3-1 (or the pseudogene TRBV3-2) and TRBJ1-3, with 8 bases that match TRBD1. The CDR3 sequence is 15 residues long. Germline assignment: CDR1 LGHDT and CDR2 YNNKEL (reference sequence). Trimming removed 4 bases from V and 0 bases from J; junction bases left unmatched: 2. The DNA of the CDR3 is TGTGCCAGCAGCCGAGGGACAGGCTCTGGAAACACCATATATTTT. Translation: CASSRGTGSGNTIYF.

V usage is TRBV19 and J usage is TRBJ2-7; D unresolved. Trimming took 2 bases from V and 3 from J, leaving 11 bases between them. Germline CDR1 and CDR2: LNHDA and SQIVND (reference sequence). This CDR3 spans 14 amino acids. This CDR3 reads CASSIWAGNYEQYF. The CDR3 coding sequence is TGTGCCAGTAGTATATGGGCCGGTAACTACGAGCAGTACTTC.

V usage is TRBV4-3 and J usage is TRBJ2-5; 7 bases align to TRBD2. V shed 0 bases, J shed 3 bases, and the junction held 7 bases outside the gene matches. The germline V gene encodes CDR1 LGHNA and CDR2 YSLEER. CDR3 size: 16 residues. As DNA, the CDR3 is TGCGCCAGCAGCCAAGAGTGGTCGGGAGGTAAAGAGACCCAGTACTTC. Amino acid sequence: CASSQEWSGGKETQYF.

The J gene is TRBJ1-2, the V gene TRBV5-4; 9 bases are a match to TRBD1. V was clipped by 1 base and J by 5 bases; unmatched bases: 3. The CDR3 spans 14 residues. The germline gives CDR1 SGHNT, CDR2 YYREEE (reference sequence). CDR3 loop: CASSLFGTGYGYTF. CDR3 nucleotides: TGTGCCAGCAGCTTGTTCGGGACAGGGTATGGCTACACCTTC.

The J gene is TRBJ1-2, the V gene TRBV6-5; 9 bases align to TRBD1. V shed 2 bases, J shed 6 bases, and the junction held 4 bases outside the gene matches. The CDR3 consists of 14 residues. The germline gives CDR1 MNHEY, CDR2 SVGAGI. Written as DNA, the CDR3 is TGTGCCAGCAGTTACGGACAGGGGTCGGATGGCTACACCTTC. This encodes CASSYGQGSDGYTF.

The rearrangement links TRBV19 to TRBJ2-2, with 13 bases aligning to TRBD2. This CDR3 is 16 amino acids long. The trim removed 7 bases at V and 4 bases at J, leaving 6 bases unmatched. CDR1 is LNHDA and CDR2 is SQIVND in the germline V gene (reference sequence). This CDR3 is CASTHGLAGVTGELFF. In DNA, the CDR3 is TGTGCCAGTACCCATGGACTAGCGGGAGTCACCGGGGAGCTGTTTTTT. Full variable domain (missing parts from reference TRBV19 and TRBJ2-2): DGGITQSPKYLFRKEGQNVTLSCEQNLNHDAMYWYRQDPGQGLRLIYYSQIVNDFQKGDIAEGYSVSREKKESFPLTVTSAQKNPTAFYLCASTHGLAGVTGELFFGEGSRLTVL.

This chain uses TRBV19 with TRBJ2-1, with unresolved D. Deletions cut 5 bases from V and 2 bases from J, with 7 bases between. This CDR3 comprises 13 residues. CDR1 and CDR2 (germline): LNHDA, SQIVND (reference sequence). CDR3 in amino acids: CASSVTAYNEQFF. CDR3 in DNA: TGTGCCAGTAGTGTGACTGCCTACAATGAGCAGTTCTTC.

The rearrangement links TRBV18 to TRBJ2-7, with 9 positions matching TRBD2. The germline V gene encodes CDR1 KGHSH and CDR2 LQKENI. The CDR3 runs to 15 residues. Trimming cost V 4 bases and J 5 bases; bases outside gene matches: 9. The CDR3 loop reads CASSLSIAGADEQYF. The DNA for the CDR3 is TGTGCCAGCTCACTGTCTATAGCGGGAGCGGACGAGCAGTACTTC. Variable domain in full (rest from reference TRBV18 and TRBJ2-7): NAGVMQNPRHLVRRRGQEARLRCSPMKGHSHVYWYRQLPEEGLKFMVYLQKENIIDESGMPKERFSAEFPKEGPSILRIQQVVRGDSAAYFCASSLSIAGADEQYFGPGTRLTVT.

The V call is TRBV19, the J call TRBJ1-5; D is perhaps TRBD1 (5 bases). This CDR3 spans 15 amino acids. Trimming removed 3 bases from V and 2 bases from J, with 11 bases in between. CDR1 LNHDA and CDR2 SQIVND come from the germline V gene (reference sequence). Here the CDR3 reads CASSMGRGGNQPQHF. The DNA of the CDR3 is TGTGCCAGTAGTATGGGGCGGGGCGGCAATCAGCCCCAGCATTTT.

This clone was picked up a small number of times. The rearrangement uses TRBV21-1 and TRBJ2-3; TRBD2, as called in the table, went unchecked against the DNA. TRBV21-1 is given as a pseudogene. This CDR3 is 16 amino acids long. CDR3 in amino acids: CASSKVLAPVADTQYF. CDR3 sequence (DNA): TGTGCCAGCAGCAAAGTTCTAGCCCCGGTTGCAGATACGCAGTATTTT.

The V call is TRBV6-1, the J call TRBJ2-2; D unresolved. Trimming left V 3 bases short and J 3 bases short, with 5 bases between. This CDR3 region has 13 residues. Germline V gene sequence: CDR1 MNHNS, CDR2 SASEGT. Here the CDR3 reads CASSEYYTGELFF. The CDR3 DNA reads TGTGCCAGCAGTGAGTACTACACCGGGGAGCTGTTTTTT.

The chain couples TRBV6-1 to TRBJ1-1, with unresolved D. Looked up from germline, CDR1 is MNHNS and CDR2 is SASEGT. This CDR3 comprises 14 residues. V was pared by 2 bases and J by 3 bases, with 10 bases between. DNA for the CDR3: TGTGCCAGCAGTGAAACGGGTTTCTACACTGAAGCTTTCTTT. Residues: CASSETGFYTEAFF.

The CDR3 is CASSRTGLDEQYF. The CDR3 region has the DNA TGTGCCAGCAGTAGGACAGGTCTCGACGAGCAGTACTTC. The V call is TRBV12-3 or TRBV12-4, the J call TRBJ2-5, with TRBD1 matching over 7 bases. TRBJ2-7 matches the DNA end more closely, so the J call is doubtful. The CDR3 totals 13 residues.

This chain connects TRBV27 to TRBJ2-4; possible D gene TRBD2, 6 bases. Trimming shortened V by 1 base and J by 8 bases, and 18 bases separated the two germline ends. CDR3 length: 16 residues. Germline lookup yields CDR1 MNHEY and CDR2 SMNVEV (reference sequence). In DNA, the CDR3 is TGTGCCAGCAGTTTATTCTCACCGGGAAGGAGGGACATTCAGTACTTC. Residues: CASSLFSPGRRDIQYF.

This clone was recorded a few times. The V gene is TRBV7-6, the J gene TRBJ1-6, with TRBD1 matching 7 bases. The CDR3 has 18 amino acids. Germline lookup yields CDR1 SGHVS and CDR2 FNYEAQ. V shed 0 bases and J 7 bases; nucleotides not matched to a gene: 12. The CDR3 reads CASSLAALSTGRNSPLHF. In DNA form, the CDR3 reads TGTGCCAGCAGCTTAGCCGCCCTTTCGACAGGGAGGAATTCACCCCTCCACTTT.

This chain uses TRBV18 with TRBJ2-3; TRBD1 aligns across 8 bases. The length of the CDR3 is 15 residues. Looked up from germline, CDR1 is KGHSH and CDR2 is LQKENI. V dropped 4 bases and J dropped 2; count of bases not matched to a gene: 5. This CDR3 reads CASSRGQADTDTQYF. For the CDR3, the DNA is TGTGCCAGCTCACGGGGACAGGCCGACACAGATACGCAGTATTTT.